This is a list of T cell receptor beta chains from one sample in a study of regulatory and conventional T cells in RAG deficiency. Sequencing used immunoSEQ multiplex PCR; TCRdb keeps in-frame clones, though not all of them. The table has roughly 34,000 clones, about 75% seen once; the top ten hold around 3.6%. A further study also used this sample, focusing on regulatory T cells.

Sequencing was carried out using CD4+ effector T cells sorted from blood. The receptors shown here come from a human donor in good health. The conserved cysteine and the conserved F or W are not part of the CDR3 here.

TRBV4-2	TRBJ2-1	ASSQLAGGYNEQF
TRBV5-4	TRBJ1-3	ASSRGGTTGNTIY
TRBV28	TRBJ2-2	ASSLWLFSGQGPGELF
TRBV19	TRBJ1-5	ASSIGWGDTFNSNQPQH
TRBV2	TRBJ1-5	ARGGTDSNQPQH
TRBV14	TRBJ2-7	ASSHVIGASEQY
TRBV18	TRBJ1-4	ASSPNTGTTNEKLF
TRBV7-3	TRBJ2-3	ASAASGANTQY
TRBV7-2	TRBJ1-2	ASSLEALDYGYT
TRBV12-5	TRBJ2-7	ASGRLGFRREQY
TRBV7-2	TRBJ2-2	ASSLGRETGELF
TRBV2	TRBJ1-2	ASSDRAGYGYT
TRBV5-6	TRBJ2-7	ASSLGTGEYEQY
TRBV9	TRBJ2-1	ASRDDRMGYNEQF
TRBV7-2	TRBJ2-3	SSKRGVSTDTQY
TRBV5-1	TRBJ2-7	ASSLDSGGGSYEQY
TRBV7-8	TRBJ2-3	ASSLGLRSPAQY
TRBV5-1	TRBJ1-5	ASSWGQGTNQPQH
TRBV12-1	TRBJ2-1	ASRTLSSYNEQF
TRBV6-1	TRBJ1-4	ASSPPGGIGEKLF
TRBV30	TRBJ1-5	AWVPPGTGDQPQH
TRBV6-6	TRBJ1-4	ASSGTGRGEKLF
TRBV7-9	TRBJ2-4	ASSLLGNIQY
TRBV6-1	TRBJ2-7	ASSGTAAGGYEQY
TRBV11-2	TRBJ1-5	ASSVGRDQPQH
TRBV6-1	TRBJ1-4	ASEKARAEKLF
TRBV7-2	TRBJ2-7	ASSLVGTGYYEQY
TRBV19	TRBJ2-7	ASSIRRFYEQY
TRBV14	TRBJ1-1	ASSPTGGDTEAF
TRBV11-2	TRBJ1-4	ASSPTTGAANEKLF
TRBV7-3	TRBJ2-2	ASSLDRPPNTGELF
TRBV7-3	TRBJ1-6	ASSRDRNSPLH
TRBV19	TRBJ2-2	ASDGGAGTGELF
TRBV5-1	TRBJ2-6	ASTGQLSGANVLT
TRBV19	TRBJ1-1	ASSKDRDTEAF
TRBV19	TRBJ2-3	ASSAVGTDTQY
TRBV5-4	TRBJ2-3	ASSLSRGQGTDTQY
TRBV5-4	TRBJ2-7	ASSLGLGPDEQY
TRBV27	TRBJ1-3	ASSPYGRTPTIY
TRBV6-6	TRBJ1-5	ASSYSSESNQPQH
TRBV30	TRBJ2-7	AWSVGRGPREQY
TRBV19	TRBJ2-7	ASSMKDRGKHEQY
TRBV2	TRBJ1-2	ASSRDNNYGYT
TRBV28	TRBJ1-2	ASSFQGYGYT
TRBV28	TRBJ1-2	ASSSQPTGNGYT
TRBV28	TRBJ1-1	ASTAGGGSGTEAF
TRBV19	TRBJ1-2	ASSPRQGPSYGYT
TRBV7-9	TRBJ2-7	ASSRGLAGATSYEQY